These 10 T cell receptor beta chains were sequenced from one sample in a study of cytomegalovirus exposure and HLA in healthy donors. PCR was performed using 60 Vbeta and 13 Jbeta primers. Assay used: immunoSEQ multiplex PCR; TCRdb lists only in-frame clones, some missing. The table lists 180,000 or so clones. Material for sequencing was PBMCs. These TCRs come from a boy under 18 in good health and CMV-seronegative.

The chain joins TRBV7-2 to TRBJ1-3; the D gene is possibly TRBD1 (5 bases). The CDR3 has 18 residues. Trimming pared 7 bases from V and 4 bases from J, leaving 26 bases between. CDR1 and CDR2 from the germline V gene are SGHTA and FQGNSA. The CDR3 DNA reads TGTGCCAGCAAAGGACGGACAACACCCCTCTGGAGCGGAAACACCATATATTTT. As protein: CASKGRTTPLWSGNTIYF.

V usage is TRBV11-2 and J usage is TRBJ2-3, with TRBD2 matching 7 bases. The CDR3 spans 16 residues. Trimming at V came to 4 bases and at J to 0 bases, leaving 7 bases not matched to a gene. The germline gives CDR1 SGHAT, CDR2 FQNNGV. CDR3 residues: CASSSHGGTSTDTQYF. In nucleotides, the CDR3 is TGTGCCAGCAGCTCACACGGGGGGACTAGCACAGATACGCAGTATTTT.

The V call is TRBV15, the J call TRBJ2-3, with 11 bases that match TRBD2. Germline assignment: CDR1 LNHNV and CDR2 YYDKDF (reference sequence). V was clipped by 1 base and J by 4 bases; unmatched bases: 13. The CDR3 is made up of 19 amino acids. The CDR3 nucleotides read TGTGCCACCAGCAGAGGGTTTCATGACCTAGCGGGGGGCGCAGATACGCAGTATTTT. Translation: CATSRGFHDLAGGADTQYF.

The rearrangement uses TRBV11-2 and TRBJ2-3; possibly TRBD2 for D (7 bases). V lost 4 bases to trimming and J lost 2 bases, with 13 bases between them. Per the germline V gene, CDR1 is SGHAT and CDR2 is FQNNGV. The length of the CDR3 is 15 residues. CDR3 amino acids: CASSSRGGITDTQYF. CDR3 nucleotide sequence: TGTGCCAGCAGCTCAAGGGGGGGTATCACAGATACGCAGTATTTT.

This chain links TRBV11-3 with TRBJ2-1; tentative D call: TRBD1 (6 bases). The V and J ends lost 3 bases and 9 bases respectively, with 9 bases between them. Germline CDR1 is SGHNT and CDR2 is YENEEA. This CDR3 is built from 12 residues. The CDR3 here is CASSFTGSEQFF. In DNA form, the CDR3 reads TGTGCCAGCAGCTTTACAGGGAGTGAGCAGTTCTTC.

The J gene is TRBJ2-3, the V gene TRBV7-9; TRBD2 aligns across 8 bases. Germline CDR1 and CDR2: SEHNR and FQNEAQ (reference sequence). V lost 3 bases, J lost 2 bases, and 7 bases stayed unmatched. The CDR3 totals 16 residues. The CDR3 DNA reads TGTGCCAGCAGCTTGATTAGCGGGACCAACACAGATACGCAGTATTTT. It encodes CASSLISGTNTDTQYF.

This chain links TRBV28 with TRBJ1-2; D is possibly TRBD1 (5 bases). Germline V gives CDR1 MDHEN, CDR2 SYDVKM. The CDR3 sequence is 13 residues long. V was shortened by 2 bases and J by 6 bases, with 10 bases between the two germline ends. CDR3 loop: CASSLVGADGYTF. The CDR3 nucleotides are TGTGCCAGCAGTTTAGTAGGGGCGGATGGCTACACCTTC.

The V gene is TRBV9, the J gene TRBJ1-5; tentative D call: TRBD1 (6 bases). Germline V lookup: CDR1 SGDLS, CDR2 YYNGEE. V was trimmed by 4 bases and J by 4 bases, leaving 15 bases between them. The CDR3 has 15 amino acids. Here the CDR3 DNA reads TGTGCCAGCAGCTCCTCAAGGACAGTTAATCAGCCCCAGCATTTT. Protein: CASSSSRTVNQPQHF.

This chain joins TRBV11-2 and TRBJ2-7; perhaps TRBD2 as D (7 bases). V gave up 0 bases and J gave up 2 bases, with 11 bases separating them. CDR3 size: 15 residues. CDR1 is SGHAT, CDR2 FQNNGV, per germline. The CDR3 DNA follows: TGTGCCAGCAGCTTAGATCCGGGGGGCGCCTACGAGCAGTACTTC. Translating it yields CASSLDPGGAYEQYF.

This sequence joins TRBV25-1 and TRBJ2-4; TRBD2 matches at 8 bases. J was trimmed by 1 base and V by 6 bases; bases with no gene match: 11. Germline assignment: CDR1 MGHDK and CDR2 SYGVNS. This CDR3 comprises 17 residues. The CDR3 reads CASSGTSAARAKNIQYF. As DNA, the CDR3 is TGTGCCAGCAGCGGGACTAGTGCCGCTCGGGCCAAAAACATTCAGTACTTC.